This TCR beta chain was recorded in a study of shared clonotypes between healthy human individuals. Study summary: The cohort had a couple of women and a few men, ages 18 to 49.

Adult Caucasians living in Nashville, Tennessee made up all of the donors. Germline V gene data show CDR1 as SGHAT and CDR2 as FQNNGV. This CDR3 contains 13 residues. Produced via immunoSEQ multiplex PCR; TCRdb's table is partial and in-frame only. Of about 1 million clones listed, about three quarters are singletons. A note on this clone: Its antigen is as yet unknown. At one end, the junction sequence differs from germline, possibly due to a read error. Other DNA sequences within the sample encode an identical CDR3.

Broader study findings: Owing to a small donor count, the genetic and exposure-history diversity represented was limited.

The J gene is TRBJ1-5, the V gene TRBV11-2; a weak D match, TRBD1 (5 bases). The sample taken for sequencing was memory CD4+ T cells sorted from blood. This sample's subset: CD45RA-negative fraction. This TCR was sampled from a man younger than 30 in good health. The CDR3 DNA reads TGTGCCAGCAGCCCGGGGGGAGATCAACCCCAGCATTTT. It codes for CASSPGGDQPQHF.